The T cell receptor beta chain described here comes from a study of T cells in Graves' hyperthyroidism and ophthalmopathy. Regarding the study as a whole: Among clonotypes expanded in thyroid above 0.001, most were also found in blood. A model built on 13 V-J features separated ophthalmopathy from stable hyperthyroidism.

Deletions cut 5 bases from V and 2 bases from J, with 17 bases between. In germline, CDR1 is DFQATT, CDR2 SNEGSKA (reference sequence). There are 15 residues in the CDR3. Uncontrolled infection, other autoimmune disease, pregnancy or lactation disqualified patients from enrolment. Diagnoses used clinical symptoms, serum thyroxine and TRAb, thyroid ultrasound and orbital computed tomography. Comment on this clonotype: Its cognate antigen is unknown.

Amplified TCR beta CDR3 regions derived from RNA transcripts. The primer set for the first-round RT-PCR of the TCR CDR3 was HTBI. MiXCR, applied by TCRdb to the multiplex PCR reads, yields one record per CDR3 protein. This table holds around 300,000 distinct CDR3 sequences, approximately 19% found once. This TCR derives from a middle-aged man with Graves' ophthalmopathy. The sample consisted of blood. The chain recombines TRBV20-1 with TRBJ2-3; D is perhaps TRBD1 (6 bases). In DNA form, the CDR3 reads TGCAGTGCTGATAGAGACAGGTCTTTCACAGATACGCAGTATTTT. This gives the protein CSADRDRSFTDTQYF.